This T cell receptor (beta chain) was sequenced for a study of T cells after yellow fever vaccination. TCRdb independently ran MiXCR on the 5' RACE reads; one entry per CDR3 protein. The sample lists some 340,000 distinct CDR3 sequences, roughly 10% occurring once. V lost 3 bases to trimming and J lost 5 bases, with 8 bases between them. The CDR3 extends over 14 amino acids. Sequencing was performed on CD4+ T cells sorted from PBMCs, taken 45 days after the yellow fever booster vaccination. The origin of this receptor is a young man who received the YFV17D yellow fever vaccine. The V gene is TRBV12-3 or TRBV12-4, the J gene TRBJ1-6; no clear D. The CDR3: CASSFRRNNSPLHF. CDR3 in DNA: TGTGCCAGCAGTTTCCGAAGGAATAATTCACCCCTCCACTTT.